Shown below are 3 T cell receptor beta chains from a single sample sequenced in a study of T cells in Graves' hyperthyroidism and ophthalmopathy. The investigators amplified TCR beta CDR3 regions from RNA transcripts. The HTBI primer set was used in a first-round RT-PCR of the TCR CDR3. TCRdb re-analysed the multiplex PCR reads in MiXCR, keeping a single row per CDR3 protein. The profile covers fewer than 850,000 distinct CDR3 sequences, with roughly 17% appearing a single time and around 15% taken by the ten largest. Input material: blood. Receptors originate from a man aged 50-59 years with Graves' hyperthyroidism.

The CDR3: CASSIIPGAGANVLTF. CDR3 nucleotides: TGTGCCAGTAGTATTATCCCGGGGGCTGGGGCCAACGTCCTGACTTTC. The rearrangement uses TRBV19 and TRBJ2-6; a possible D gene is TRBD2 (6 bases). Germline V gene sequence: CDR1 LNHDA, CDR2 SQIVND (reference sequence). Between the trimmed V and J ends, which lost 3 bases and 2 bases, there was a span of 11 bases. The CDR3 runs 16 residues.

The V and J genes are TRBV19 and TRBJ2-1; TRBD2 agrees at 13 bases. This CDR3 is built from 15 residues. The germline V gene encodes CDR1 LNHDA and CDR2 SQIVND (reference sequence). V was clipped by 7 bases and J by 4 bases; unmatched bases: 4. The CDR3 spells CASMPTSGRYNEQFF. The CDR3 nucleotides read TGTGCCAGTATGCCGACTAGCGGGAGGTACAATGAGCAGTTCTTC.

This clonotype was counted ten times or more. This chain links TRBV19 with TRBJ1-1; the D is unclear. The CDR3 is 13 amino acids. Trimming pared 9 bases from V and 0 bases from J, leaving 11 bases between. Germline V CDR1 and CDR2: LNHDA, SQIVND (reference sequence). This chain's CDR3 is CASSRALNTEAFF. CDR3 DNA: TGTGCCAGCTCCCGGGCCCTGAACACTGAAGCTTTCTTT.